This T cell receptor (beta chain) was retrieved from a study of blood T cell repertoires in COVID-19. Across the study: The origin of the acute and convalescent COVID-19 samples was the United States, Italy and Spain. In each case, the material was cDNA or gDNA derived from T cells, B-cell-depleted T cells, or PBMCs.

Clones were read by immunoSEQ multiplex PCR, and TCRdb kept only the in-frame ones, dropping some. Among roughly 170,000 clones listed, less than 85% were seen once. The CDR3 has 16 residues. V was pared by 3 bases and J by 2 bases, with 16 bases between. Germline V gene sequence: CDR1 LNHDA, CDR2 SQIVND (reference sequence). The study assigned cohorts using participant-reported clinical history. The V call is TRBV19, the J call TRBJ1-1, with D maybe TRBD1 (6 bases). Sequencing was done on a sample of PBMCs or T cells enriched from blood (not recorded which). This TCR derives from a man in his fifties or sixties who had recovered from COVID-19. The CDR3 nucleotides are TGTGCCAGTAGTATTGGGTCTCGACAGGCCAACACTGAAGCTTTCTTT. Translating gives CASSIGSRQANTEAFF.